This TCR beta chain was recorded in a study of beta chain features in type 1 diabetes. Study in general: Comparable age, gender and cell yields were observed in patients relative to healthy donors.

The V and J ends lost 11 bases and 0 bases respectively, with 11 bases between them. The CDR3 totals 13 residues. In germline, CDR1 is MGHDK, CDR2 SYGVNS. On this clone itself: Its antigen is not known.

The isolated RNA, all of it, was reverse transcribed, so expressed TCRB transcripts were what got sequenced. Samples of naive, central memory and regulatory T cells yielded a mean of approximately 3.7 million reads. The data were produced by immunoSEQ multiplex PCR, yet TCRdb's version contains in-frame clones alone and is incomplete. The sample carries 600,000 to 700,000 clones, about an eighth recorded once. General observations from the study: The study found moderately but significantly shorter TCRB CDR3s in all four CD4+ subsets of Type 1 diabetes patients.

This chain links TRBV25-1 with TRBJ1-3; D is uncertain. The TCR comes from a man aged 25-45 years with type 1 diabetes. The sequenced material came from naive CD4+ T cells from blood. The CDR3 nucleotides read TGTGCCGGAAACAAGCACTCTGGAAACACCATATATTTT. This translates into CAGNKHSGNTIYF. Supplemented by reference TRBV25-1 and TRBJ1-3, the full variable domain reads EADIYQTPRYLVIGTGKKITLECSQTMGHDKMYWYQQDPGMELHLIHYSYGVNSTEKGDLSSESTVSRIRTEHFPLTLESARPSHTSQYLCAGNKHSGNTIYFGEGSWLTVV.